This TCR beta chain was captured in a study of blood T cell repertoires in COVID-19. Study details: The study drew acute and convalescent COVID-19 samples from the United States, Italy and Spain. PBMCs, B-cell-depleted T cells, or T cells provided the cDNA or gDNA that made up the material.

Assay: immunoSEQ multiplex PCR; the TCRdb copy retains only in-frame clones and omits some. The sample contains 150,000 to 250,000 clones, about 85% of which appear only once. The cohort comprised adults aged about 18 to 100 years residing in 24 US areas. Assignment of participants to cohorts was predicated upon participant-reported clinical history. The sequencing input was PBMCs or T cells enriched from blood (not recorded which). This sequence was found in a woman in her 30s who had recovered from COVID-19.

For the CDR3, the DNA is TGTGCCAGCAGCGGGGGACTAGCGGGAGTCCTTGAGCAGTTCTTC. Translating gives CASSGGLAGVLEQFF. The chain couples TRBV9 to TRBJ2-1, with 14 bases that match TRBD2. Germline V lookup: CDR1 SGDLS, CDR2 YYNGEE. Trimming at V came to 3 bases and at J to 9 bases, leaving 5 bases not matched to a gene. The CDR3 has 15 amino acids.